This T cell receptor beta chain was captured by sequencing in a study of blood T cell repertoires in COVID-19. Study as a whole: Acute and convalescent COVID-19 samples came from the United States, Italy and Spain.

Generated by immunoSEQ multiplex PCR, the TCRdb table keeps only in-frame clones and is missing some. The sample has under 250,000 clones; 80% to 85% are singletons. Trimming left V 6 bases short and J 2 bases short, with 8 bases between. The germline CDR1 and CDR2 sequences are MNHEY and SMNVEV (reference sequence). CDR3 size: 13 residues. The chain has TRBV27 and TRBJ1-5, with D tentatively TRBD1 (6 bases). The sequencing sample was made of peripheral blood. The sequence derives from a woman aged 55 to 70 who had recovered from COVID-19. CDR3 loop: CASRRTGNQPQHF. In DNA, the CDR3 is TGTGCCAGCAGACGGACAGGCAATCAGCCCCAGCATTTT.